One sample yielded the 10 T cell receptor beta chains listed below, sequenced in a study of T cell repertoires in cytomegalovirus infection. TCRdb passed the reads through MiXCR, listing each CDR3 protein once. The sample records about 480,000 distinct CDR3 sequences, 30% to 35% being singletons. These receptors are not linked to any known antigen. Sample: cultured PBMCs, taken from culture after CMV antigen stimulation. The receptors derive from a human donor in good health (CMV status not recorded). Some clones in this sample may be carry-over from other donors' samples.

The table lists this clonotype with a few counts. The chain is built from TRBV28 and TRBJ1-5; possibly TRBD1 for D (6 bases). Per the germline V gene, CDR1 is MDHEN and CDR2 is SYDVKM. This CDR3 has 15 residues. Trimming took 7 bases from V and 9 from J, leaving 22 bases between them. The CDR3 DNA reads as TGTGCCAGCATCGACGGGGGGGCCAGGGGAAGGCCCCAGCATTTT. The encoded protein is CASIDGGARGRPQHF.

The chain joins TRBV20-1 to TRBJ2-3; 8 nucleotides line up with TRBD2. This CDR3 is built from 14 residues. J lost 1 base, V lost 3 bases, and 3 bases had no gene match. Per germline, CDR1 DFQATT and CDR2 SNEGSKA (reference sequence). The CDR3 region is CSARVAGRTDTQYF. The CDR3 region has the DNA TGCAGTGCTAGGGTAGCGGGGCGCACAGATACGCAGTATTTT.

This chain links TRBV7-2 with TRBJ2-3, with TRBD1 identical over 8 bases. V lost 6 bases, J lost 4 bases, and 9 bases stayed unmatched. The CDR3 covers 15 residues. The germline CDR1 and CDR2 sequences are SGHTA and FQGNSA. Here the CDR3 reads CASSRQGWYSDTQYF. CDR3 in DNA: TGTGCCAGCAGTCGACAGGGGTGGTATTCAGATACGCAGTATTTT.

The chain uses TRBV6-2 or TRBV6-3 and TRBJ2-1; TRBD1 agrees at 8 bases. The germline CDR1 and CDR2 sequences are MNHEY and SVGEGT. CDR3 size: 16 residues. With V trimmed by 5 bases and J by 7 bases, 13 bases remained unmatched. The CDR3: CASSVYRGLASNEQFF. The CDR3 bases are TGTGCCAGCAGTGTGTACAGGGGGTTAGCGAGTAATGAGCAGTTCTTC.

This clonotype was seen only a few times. CDR3 sequence: CASSARVGLADTQYF. CDR3 DNA: TGCGCCAGCAGTGCTCGAGTGGGTCTTGCAGATACGCAGTATTTT. The chain recombines TRBV10-1 with TRBJ2-3, with no clear D. The length of the CDR3 is 15 residues. Germline assignment: CDR1 WNHNN and CDR2 SYGVQD (reference sequence). Trimming removed 4 bases at V and 4 bases at J, with 15 bases between.

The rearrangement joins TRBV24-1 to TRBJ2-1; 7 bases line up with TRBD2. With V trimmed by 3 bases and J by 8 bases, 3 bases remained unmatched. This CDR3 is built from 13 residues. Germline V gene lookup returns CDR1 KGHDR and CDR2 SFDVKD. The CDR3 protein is CATSDGGVDEQFF. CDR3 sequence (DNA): TGTGCCACCAGTGATGGGGGGGTAGATGAGCAGTTCTTC.

The CDR3 DNA reads TGCAGTGCTAGGGCGGTCTACGAGCAGTACTTC. Translating it yields CSARAVYEQYF. The gene calls are TRBV20-1 and TRBJ2-7; D gene ambiguous. The CDR3 is 11 residues long. V dropped 3 bases and J dropped 3 bases, with 6 bases sitting between them. CDR1 and CDR2 from the germline V gene are DFQATT and SNEGSKA (reference sequence).

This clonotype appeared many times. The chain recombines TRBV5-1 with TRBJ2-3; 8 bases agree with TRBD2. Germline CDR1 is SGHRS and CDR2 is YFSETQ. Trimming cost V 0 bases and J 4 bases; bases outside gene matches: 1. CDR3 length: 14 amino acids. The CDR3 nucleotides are TGCGCCAGCAGCTTGGGGACTAGCCCAGATACGCAGTATTTT. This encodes CASSLGTSPDTQYF.

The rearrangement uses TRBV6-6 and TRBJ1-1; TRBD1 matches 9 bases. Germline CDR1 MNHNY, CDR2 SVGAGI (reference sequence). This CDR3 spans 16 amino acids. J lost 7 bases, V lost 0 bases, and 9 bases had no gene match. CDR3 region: CASSYSRPGGQGEAFF. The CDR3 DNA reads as TGTGCCAGCAGTTACTCGAGACCAGGGGGACAGGGTGAAGCTTTCTTT.

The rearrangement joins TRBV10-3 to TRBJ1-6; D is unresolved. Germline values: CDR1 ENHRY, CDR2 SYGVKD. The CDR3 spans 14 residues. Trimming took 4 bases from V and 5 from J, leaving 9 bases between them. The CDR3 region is CAISGGPNNSPLHF. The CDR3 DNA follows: TGTGCCATCAGTGGAGGTCCAAATAATTCACCCCTCCACTTT.